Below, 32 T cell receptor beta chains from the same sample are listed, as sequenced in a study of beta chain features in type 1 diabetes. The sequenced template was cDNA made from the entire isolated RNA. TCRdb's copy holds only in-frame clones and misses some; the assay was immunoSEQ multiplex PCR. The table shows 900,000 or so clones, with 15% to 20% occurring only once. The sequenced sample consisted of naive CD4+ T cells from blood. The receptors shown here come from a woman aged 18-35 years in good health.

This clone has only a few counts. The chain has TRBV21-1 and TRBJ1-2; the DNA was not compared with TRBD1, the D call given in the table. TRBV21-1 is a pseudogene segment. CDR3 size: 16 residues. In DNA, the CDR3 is TGTGCCAGCAGCAGAGCTGGGACAGGGATTTTCTATGGCTACACCTTC. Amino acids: CASSRAGTGIFYGYTF.

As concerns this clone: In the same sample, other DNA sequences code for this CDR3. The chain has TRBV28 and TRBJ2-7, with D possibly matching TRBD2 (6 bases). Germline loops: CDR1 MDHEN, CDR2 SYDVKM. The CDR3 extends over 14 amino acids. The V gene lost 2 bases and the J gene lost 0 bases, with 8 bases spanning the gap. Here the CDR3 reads CASSLPGSSYEQYF. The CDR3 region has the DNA TGTGCCAGCAGTTTACCCGGGAGCTCCTACGAGCAGTACTTC.

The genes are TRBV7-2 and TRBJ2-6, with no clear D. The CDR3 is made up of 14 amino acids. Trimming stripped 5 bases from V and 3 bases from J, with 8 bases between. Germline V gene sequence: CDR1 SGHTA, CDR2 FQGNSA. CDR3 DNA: TGTGCCAGCAGCATGGTTGATGGGGCCAACGTCCTGACTTTC. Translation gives CASSMVDGANVLTF.

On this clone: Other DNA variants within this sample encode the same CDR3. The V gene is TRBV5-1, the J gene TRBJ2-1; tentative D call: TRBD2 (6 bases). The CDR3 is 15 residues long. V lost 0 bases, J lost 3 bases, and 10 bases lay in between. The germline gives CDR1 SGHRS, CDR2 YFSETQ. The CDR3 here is CASSLGSGNYNEQFF. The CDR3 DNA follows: TGCGCCAGCAGCTTGGGTAGCGGAAACTACAATGAGCAGTTCTTC.

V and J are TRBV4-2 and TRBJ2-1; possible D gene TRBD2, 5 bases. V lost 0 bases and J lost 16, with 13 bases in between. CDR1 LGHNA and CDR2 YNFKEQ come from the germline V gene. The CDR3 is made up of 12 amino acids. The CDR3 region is CASSQEFPGLFF. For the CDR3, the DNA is TGTGCCAGCAGCCAAGAATTCCCCGGACTCTTCTTC.

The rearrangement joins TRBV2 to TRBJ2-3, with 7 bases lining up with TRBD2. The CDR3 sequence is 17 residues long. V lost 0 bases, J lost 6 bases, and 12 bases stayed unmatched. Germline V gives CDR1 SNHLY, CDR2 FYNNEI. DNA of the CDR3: TGTGCCAGCAGTGAAGCGCTTCGGGGCGGGAGTACTGATACGCAGTATTTT. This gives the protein CASSEALRGGSTDTQYF.

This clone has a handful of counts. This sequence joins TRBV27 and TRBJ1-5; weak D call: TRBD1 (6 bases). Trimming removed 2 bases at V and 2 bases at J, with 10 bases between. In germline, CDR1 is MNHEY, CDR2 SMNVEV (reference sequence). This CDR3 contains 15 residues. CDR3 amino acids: CASSLRAGGNQPQHF. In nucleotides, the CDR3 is TGTGCCAGCAGTTTAAGGGCAGGGGGCAATCAGCCCCAGCATTTT.

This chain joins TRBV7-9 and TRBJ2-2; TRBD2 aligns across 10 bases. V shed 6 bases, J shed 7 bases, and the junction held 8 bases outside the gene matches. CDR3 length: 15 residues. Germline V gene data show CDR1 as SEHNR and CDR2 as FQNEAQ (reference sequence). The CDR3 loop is CASSLLAGVGGELFF. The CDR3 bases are TGTGCCAGCAGTCTCCTAGCGGGAGTGGGCGGGGAGCTGTTTTTT.

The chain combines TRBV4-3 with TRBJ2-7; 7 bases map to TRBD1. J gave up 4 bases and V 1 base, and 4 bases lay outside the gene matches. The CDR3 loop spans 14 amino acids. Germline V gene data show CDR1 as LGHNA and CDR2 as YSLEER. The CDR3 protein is CASSQAYRGYEQYF. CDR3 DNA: TGCGCCAGCAGCCAAGCCTACAGGGGTTACGAGCAGTACTTC.

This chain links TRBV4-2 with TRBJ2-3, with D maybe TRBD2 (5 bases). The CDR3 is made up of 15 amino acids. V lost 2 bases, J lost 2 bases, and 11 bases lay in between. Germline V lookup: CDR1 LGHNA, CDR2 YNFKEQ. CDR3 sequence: CASSQPSSDTDTQYF. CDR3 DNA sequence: TGTGCCAGCAGCCAACCTAGCAGTGACACAGATACGCAGTATTTT.

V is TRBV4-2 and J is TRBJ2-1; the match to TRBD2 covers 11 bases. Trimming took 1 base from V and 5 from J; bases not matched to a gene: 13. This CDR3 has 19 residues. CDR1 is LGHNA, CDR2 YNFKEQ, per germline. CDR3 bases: TGTGCCAGCAGCCAAGGCCCCAGGGTGATAGCGGGAGGGCACAATGAGCAGTTCTTC. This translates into CASSQGPRVIAGGHNEQFF.

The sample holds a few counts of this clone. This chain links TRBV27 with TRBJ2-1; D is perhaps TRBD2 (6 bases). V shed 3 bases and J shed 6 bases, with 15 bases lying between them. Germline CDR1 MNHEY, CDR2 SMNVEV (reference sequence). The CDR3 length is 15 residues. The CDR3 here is CASSLLASVVNEQFF. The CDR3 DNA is TGTGCCAGCAGTTTGTTGGCTAGCGTGGTCAATGAGCAGTTCTTC.

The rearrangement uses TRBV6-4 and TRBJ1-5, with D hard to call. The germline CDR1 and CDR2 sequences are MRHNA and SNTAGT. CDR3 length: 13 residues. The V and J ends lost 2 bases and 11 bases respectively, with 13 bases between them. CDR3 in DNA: TGTGCCAGCAGTGACGAAATCGGGCTGGCCCAGCATTTT. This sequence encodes CASSDEIGLAQHF.

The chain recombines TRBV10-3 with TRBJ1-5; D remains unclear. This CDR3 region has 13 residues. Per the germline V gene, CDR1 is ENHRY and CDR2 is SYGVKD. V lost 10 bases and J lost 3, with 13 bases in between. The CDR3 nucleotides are TGTGCCAGTAGTGGGGTCAACAATCAGCCCCAGCATTTT. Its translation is CASSGVNNQPQHF.

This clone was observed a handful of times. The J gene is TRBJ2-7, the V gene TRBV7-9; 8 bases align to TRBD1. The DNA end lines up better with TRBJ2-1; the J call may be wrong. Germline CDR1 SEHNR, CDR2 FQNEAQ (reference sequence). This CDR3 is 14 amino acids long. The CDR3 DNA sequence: TGTGCCAGCAGCCCCCAGGGGGCGGCCGTGGAGCAGTTCTTC. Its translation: CASSPQGAAVEQFF.

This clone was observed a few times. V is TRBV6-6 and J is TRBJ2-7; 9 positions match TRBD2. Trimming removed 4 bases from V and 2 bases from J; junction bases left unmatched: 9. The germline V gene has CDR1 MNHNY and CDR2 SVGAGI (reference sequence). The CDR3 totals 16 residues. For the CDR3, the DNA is TGTGCCAGCAGTTTCGGATTCAGCGGGGGGCCCTACGAGCAGTACTTC. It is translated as CASSFGFSGGPYEQYF.

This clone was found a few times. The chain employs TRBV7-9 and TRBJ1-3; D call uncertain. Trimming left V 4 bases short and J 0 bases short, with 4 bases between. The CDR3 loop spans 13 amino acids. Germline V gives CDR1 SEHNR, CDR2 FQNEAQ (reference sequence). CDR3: CASSWNSGNTIYF. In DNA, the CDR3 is TGTGCCAGCAGCTGGAACTCTGGAAACACCATATATTTT. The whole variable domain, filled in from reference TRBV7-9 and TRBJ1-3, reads DTGVSQNPRHKITKRGQNVTFRCDPISEHNRLYWYRQTLGQGPEFLTYFQNEAQLEKSRLLSDRFSAERPKGSFSTLEIQRTEQGDSAMYLCASSWNSGNTIYFGEGSWLTVV.

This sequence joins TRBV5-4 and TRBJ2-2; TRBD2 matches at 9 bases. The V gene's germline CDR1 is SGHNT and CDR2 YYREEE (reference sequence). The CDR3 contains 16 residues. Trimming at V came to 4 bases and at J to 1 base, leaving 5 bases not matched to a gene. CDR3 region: CASSRRLAENTGELFF. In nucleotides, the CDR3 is TGTGCCAGCAGCCGAAGACTAGCGGAGAACACCGGGGAGCTGTTTTTT.

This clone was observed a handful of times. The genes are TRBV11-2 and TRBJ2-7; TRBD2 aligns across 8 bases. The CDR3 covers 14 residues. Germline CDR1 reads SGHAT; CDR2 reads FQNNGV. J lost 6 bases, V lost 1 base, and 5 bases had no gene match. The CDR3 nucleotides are TGTGCCAGCAGCTTAGTCCCCACTAGCGGCGAGCAGTACTTC. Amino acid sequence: CASSLVPTSGEQYF.

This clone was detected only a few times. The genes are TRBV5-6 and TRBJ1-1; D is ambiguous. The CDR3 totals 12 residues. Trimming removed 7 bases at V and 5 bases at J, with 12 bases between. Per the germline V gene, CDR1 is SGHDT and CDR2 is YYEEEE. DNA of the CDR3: TGTGCCAGCCGCCTCTTGGGAACTGAAGCTTTCTTT. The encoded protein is CASRLLGTEAFF.

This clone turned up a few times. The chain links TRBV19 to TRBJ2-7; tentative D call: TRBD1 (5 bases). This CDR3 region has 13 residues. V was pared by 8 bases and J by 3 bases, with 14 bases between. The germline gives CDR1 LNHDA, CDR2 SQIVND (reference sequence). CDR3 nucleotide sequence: TGTGCCAGTGCTCGGACAACTGACTACGAGCAGTACTTC. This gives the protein CASARTTDYEQYF. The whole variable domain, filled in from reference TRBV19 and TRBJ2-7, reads DGGITQSPKYLFRKEGQNVTLSCEQNLNHDAMYWYRQDPGQGLRLIYYSQIVNDFQKGDIAEGYSVSREKKESFPLTVTSAQKNPTAFYLCASARTTDYEQYFGPGTRLTVT.

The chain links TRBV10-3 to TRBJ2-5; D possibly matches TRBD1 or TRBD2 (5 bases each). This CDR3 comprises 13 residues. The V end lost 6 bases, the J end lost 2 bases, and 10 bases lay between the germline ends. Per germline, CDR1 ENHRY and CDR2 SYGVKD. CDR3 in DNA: TGTGCCATCAGGGGTGGGGGTCAAGAGACCCAGTACTTC. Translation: CAIRGGGQETQYF.

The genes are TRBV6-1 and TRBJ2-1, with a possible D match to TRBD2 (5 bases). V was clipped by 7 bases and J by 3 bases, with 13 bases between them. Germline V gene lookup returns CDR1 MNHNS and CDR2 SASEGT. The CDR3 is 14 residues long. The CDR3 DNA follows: TGTGCCAGCACAAAAGCGGTAGACTACAATGAGCAGTTCTTC. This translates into CASTKAVDYNEQFF.

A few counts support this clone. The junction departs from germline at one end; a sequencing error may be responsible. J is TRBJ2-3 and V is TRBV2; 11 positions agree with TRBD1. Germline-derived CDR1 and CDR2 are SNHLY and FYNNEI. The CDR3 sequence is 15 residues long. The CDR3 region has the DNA TGTGCCAGCAGGGCCAGGACAGGGGGCACTGATACGCAGTATTTT. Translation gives CASRARTGGTDTQYF.

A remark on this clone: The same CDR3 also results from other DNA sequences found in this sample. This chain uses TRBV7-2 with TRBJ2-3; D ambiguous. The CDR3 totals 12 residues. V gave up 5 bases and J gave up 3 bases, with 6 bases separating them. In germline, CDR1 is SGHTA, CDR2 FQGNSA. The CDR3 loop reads CASSQRTDTQYF. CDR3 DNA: TGTGCCAGCAGCCAACGAACAGATACGCAGTATTTT.

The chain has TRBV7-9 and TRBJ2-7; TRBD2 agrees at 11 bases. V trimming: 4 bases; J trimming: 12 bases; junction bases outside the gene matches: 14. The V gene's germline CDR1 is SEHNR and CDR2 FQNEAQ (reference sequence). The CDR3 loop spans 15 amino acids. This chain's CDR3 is CASSSLTLLAGVLYF. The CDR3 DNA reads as TGTGCCAGCAGCTCACTTACCCTACTAGCGGGAGTGCTGTACTTC.

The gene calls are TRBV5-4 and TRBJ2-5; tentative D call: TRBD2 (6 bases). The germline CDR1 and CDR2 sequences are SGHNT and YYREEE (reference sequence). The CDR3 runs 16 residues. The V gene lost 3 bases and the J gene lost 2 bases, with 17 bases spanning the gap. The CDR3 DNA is TGTGCCAGCAGCTCCGAGGCAGGGAGGCAACAAGAGACCCAGTACTTC. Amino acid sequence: CASSSEAGRQQETQYF. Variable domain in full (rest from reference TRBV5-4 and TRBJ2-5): ETGVTQSPTHLIKTRGQQVTLRCSSQSGHNTVSWYQQALGQGPQFIFQYYREEENGRGNFPPRFSGLQFPNYSSELNVNALELDDSALYLCASSSEAGRQQETQYFGPGTRLLVL.

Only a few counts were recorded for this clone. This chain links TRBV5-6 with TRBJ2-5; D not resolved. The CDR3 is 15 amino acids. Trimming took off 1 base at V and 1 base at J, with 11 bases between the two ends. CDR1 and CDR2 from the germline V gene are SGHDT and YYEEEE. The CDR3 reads CASSLFSRFQETQYF. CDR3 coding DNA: TGTGCCAGCAGCTTGTTTTCGCGGTTCCAAGAGACCCAGTACTTC. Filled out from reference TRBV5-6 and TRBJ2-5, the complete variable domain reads DAGVTQSPTHLIKTRGQQVTLRCSPKSGHDTVSWYQQALGQGPQFIFQYYEEEERQRGNFPDRFSGHQFPNYSSELNVNALLLGDSALYLCASSLFSRFQETQYFGPGTRLLVL.

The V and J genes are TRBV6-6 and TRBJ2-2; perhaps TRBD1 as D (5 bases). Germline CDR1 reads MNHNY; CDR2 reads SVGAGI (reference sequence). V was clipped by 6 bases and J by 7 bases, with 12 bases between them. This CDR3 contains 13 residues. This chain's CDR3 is CASSPGFGGELFF. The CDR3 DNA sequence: TGTGCCAGCAGCCCAGGGTTCGGCGGGGAGCTGTTTTTT.

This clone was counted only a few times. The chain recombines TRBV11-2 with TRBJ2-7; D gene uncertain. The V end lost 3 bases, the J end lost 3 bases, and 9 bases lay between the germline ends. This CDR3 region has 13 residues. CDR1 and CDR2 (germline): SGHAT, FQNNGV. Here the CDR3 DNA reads TGTGCCAGCAGCTTTCCATCCGGCTACGAGCAGTACTTC. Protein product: CASSFPSGYEQYF.

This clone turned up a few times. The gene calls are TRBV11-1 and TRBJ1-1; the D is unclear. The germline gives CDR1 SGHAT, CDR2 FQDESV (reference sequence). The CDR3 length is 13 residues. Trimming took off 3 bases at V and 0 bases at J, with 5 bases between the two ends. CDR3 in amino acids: CASSFKLNTEAFF. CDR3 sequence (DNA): TGTGCCAGCAGCTTTAAGCTGAACACTGAAGCTTTCTTT.

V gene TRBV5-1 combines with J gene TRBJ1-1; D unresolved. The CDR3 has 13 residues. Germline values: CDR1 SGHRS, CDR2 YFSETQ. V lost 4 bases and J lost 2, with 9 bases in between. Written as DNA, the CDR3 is TGCGCCAGCAGCAAGGACGGTAACACTGAAGCTTTCTTT. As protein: CASSKDGNTEAFF.